Below are 22 T cell receptor beta chains sequenced from a single sample in a study of blood T cell repertoires in COVID-19. Sequencing was performed with immunoSEQ multiplex PCR; in TCRdb, only in-frame clones are kept and a portion is missing. The top ten hold less than 50% of the sample, which has 130,000 to 150,000 clones, approximately 80% seen once. Sequences were obtained from peripheral blood. These receptors all stem from a human donor in a cohort sampled during active COVID-19.

The sample holds a few counts of this clone. A junction boundary mismatches the germline segment, possibly from a read error. The V gene is TRBV7-7, the J gene TRBJ1-1; TRBD1 might be the D (5 bases). The CDR3 runs to 13 residues. Germline V gene sequence: CDR1 SSHAT, CDR2 FNYEAQ (reference sequence). The CDR3 spells CASSADRNTEAFF. In nucleotides, the CDR3 is TGTGCTAGCAGCGCCGACAGGAACACTGAAGCTTTCTTT.

This clone was detected a few times. J is TRBJ2-1 and V is TRBV4-3; TRBD2 aligns across 8 bases. Germline V gene data show CDR1 as LGHNA and CDR2 as YSLEER. V lost 2 bases and J lost 4; bases outside the gene matches: 7. This CDR3 comprises 16 residues. The CDR3 nucleotides read TGCGCCAGCAGCCAACAACTAGCGGCCCCTTACAATGAGCAGTTCTTC. This gives the protein CASSQQLAAPYNEQFF.

The chain joins TRBV28 to TRBJ2-7; 7 bases are a match to TRBD1. CDR3 length: 13 residues. Germline V CDR1 and CDR2: MDHEN, SYDVKM. With 8 bases clipped from V and 1 base from J, the junction kept 5 bases outside the gene matches. CDR3: CASVRQGSYEQYF. In nucleotides, the CDR3 is TGTGCCAGCGTCCGACAGGGTTCCTACGAGCAGTACTTC.

This chain joins TRBV5-5 and TRBJ2-7; D unresolved. The V end was cut by 2 bases, the J end by 2 bases, with 11 bases between. Germline CDR1 and CDR2: SGHKS and YYEKEE (reference sequence). The CDR3 has 14 amino acids. As DNA, the CDR3 is TGTGCCAGCAGCTTCGGCGGTCCGGCCTACGAGCAGTACTTC. It translates to CASSFGGPAYEQYF.

This clone was detected a few times. The chain carries TRBV20-1 and TRBJ2-7; D not resolved. The CDR3 loop spans 9 amino acids. Germline-derived CDR1 and CDR2 are DFQATT and SNEGSKA (reference sequence). Trimming shortened V by 3 bases and J by 6 bases, and 3 bases separated the two germline ends. Here the CDR3 DNA reads TGCAGTGCTAGTCTCGAGCAGTACTTC. It translates to CSASLEQYF.

The genes are TRBV3-1 (or the pseudogene TRBV3-2) and TRBJ2-1; the D is unclear. Trimming took 6 bases from V and 6 from J, leaving 12 bases between them. The CDR3 length is 13 residues. Germline V gene sequence: CDR1 LGHDT, CDR2 YNNKEL (reference sequence). The CDR3 sequence: CASRLASGNEQFF. Written as DNA, the CDR3 is TGTGCCAGCAGGCTTGCTAGTGGCAATGAGCAGTTCTTC.

The chain uses TRBV28 and TRBJ1-2; D gene unclear. There are 14 residues in the CDR3. Trimming took 6 bases from V and 1 from J, leaving 12 bases between them. The germline CDR1 and CDR2 sequences are MDHEN and SYDVKM. CDR3: CASRVQTFNYGYTF. CDR3 in DNA: TGTGCCAGCAGGGTTCAGACTTTTAACTATGGCTACACCTTC.

Only a few counts were recorded for this clone. The CDR3 loop reads CASSLGASGELFF. In DNA form, the CDR3 reads TGTGCCAGCAGCTTGGGAGCCTCCGGGGAGCTGTTTTTT. The V gene is TRBV7-2, the J gene TRBJ2-2, with a possible D match to TRBD2 (5 bases). The V end was cut by 3 bases, the J end by 6 bases, with 8 bases between. Germline V CDR1 and CDR2: SGHTA, FQGNSA. This CDR3 has 13 amino acids.

This chain links TRBV5-1 with TRBJ2-2, with 8 bases aligning to TRBD2. CDR1 SGHRS and CDR2 YFSETQ come from the germline V gene. CDR3 length: 16 residues. Trimming took 2 bases from V and 6 from J; bases not matched to a gene: 9. The CDR3 region is CASSFPPGLGAGELFF. DNA of the CDR3: TGCGCCAGCAGCTTTCCCCCGGGACTAGGGGCCGGGGAGCTGTTTTTT.

V and J are TRBV10-3 and TRBJ1-1, with a tentative D call TRBD1 (5 bases). CDR3 size: 12 residues. The germline gives CDR1 ENHRY, CDR2 SYGVKD. V was trimmed by 1 base and J by 9 bases, leaving 9 bases between them. CDR3 DNA sequence: TGTGCCATCAGTGAGTTGGACAAACAAGCTTTCTTT. The encoded protein is CAISELDKQAFF.

This clone occurred a few times. The chain joins TRBV5-8 to TRBJ2-4; TRBD1 aligns across 9 bases. V was clipped by 0 bases and J by 6 bases; unmatched bases: 1. The V gene's germline CDR1 is SGHTS and CDR2 YDEGEE. The CDR3 sequence is 14 residues long. This CDR3 is CASSLGQGGNIQYF. The DNA for the CDR3 is TGTGCCAGCAGCTTGGGACAGGGGGGAAACATTCAGTACTTC.

This clone showed up just once. This chain joins TRBV6-6 and TRBJ2-1; 10 nucleotides agree with TRBD2. V was pared by 4 bases and J by 15 bases, with 15 bases of the junction left unmatched. Germline V gives CDR1 MNHNY, CDR2 SVGAGI (reference sequence). The CDR3 extends over 15 amino acids. The CDR3 DNA reads as TGTGCCAGCAGTTCCCTGTTCCCTAGCGGGGGTCTATGGTTCTTC. Translation: CASSSLFPSGGLWFF.

The V and J genes are TRBV9 and TRBJ2-7; 8 nucleotides align to TRBD2. CDR1 is SGDLS, CDR2 YYNGEE, per germline. The CDR3 length is 14 residues. The V segment lost 2 bases and the J segment 6 bases; nucleotides outside the gene matches: 7. The CDR3 DNA follows: TGTGCCAGCAGCGTTTGGACTAGCAGCTCCGAGCAGTACTTC. Translated: CASSVWTSSSEQYF.

The chain is built from TRBV30 and TRBJ2-3; 8 bases are a match to TRBD1. The length of the CDR3 is 14 residues. The junction had 11 bases not matched to a gene; V was cut back by 8 bases and J by 4 bases. Germline values: CDR1 GTSNPN, CDR2 SVGIG (reference sequence). The CDR3 region has the DNA TGTGCCCGCCGGACAGGGCTGGTGCCAGATACGCAGTATTTT. Translated, it gives CARRTGLVPDTQYF.

The J gene is TRBJ1-6, the V gene TRBV7-3; TRBD1 matches 12 bases. The junction had 20 bases not matched to a gene; V was cut back by 0 bases and J by 5 bases. Germline CDR1 SGHTA, CDR2 FQGTGA. The CDR3 has 23 residues. CDR3 nucleotides: TGTGCCAGCAGCTTAACGGGGGAGGGGTATCCGGGACAGGGGGCTAAGAATAATTCACCCCTCCACTTT. It codes for CASSLTGEGYPGQGAKNNSPLHF.

The rearrangement uses TRBV4-1 and TRBJ2-1; 8 positions match TRBD2. Germline V gene lookup returns CDR1 MGHRA and CDR2 YSYEKL. CDR3 size: 18 residues. Trimming took 0 bases from V and 5 from J; bases not matched to a gene: 12. The CDR3 bases are TGCGCCAGCAGCCAAGAGGAGGCCCCGGGGGGGGGAAACAATGAGCAGTTCTTC. Translating gives CASSQEEAPGGGNNEQFF.

V gene TRBV5-8 combines with J gene TRBJ1-5; D might be TRBD1 (6 bases). The germline V and J ends were trimmed by 0 bases and 9 bases, with 19 bases remaining between them. Germline lookup yields CDR1 SGHTS and CDR2 YDEGEE. The CDR3 is 16 residues long. The CDR3, as DNA: TGTGCCAGCAGCTTGGCCGCGGACAGCCCTTGGGGGCCCCAGCATTTT. Translation: CASSLAADSPWGPQHF.

The chain links TRBV4-1 to TRBJ2-3; D gene uncertain. The CDR3 consists of 16 residues. Germline V gene lookup returns CDR1 MGHRA and CDR2 YSYEKL. Deletions cut 0 bases from V and 3 bases from J, with 13 bases between. The CDR3 sequence: CASSQDFGFRTDTQYF. DNA for the CDR3: TGCGCCAGCAGCCAAGATTTCGGGTTCCGAACAGATACGCAGTATTTT.

The chain employs TRBV6-5 and TRBJ2-1; D is undetermined. Trimming pared 8 bases from V and 4 bases from J, leaving 9 bases between. Germline V CDR1 and CDR2: MNHEY, SVGAGI. This CDR3 spans 12 amino acids. The CDR3, as DNA: TGTGCCAGCTGCAACTGGTACAATGAGCAGTTCTTC. Its translation: CASCNWYNEQFF.

The chain has TRBV5-1 and TRBJ1-6; 7 nucleotides align to TRBD1. CDR1 and CDR2 from the germline V gene are SGHRS and YFSETQ. CDR3 size: 17 residues. V lost 4 bases and J lost 8; bases outside the gene matches: 15. For the CDR3, the DNA is TGCGCCAGCAGCACGCGCTTTCCGACAGGGTGGGATTCACCCCTCCACTTT. The encoded protein is CASSTRFPTGWDSPLHF.

V is TRBV6-2 or TRBV6-3 and J is TRBJ1-2, with TRBD1 matching over 8 bases. Losses at the gene ends were 0 bases for V and 6 bases for J; bases not matched to a gene: 6. The CDR3 runs 15 residues. CDR1 is MNHEY, CDR2 SVGEGT, per germline. The CDR3 sequence is CASSYSRQGIDGYTF. The CDR3 bases are TGTGCCAGCAGTTACTCGAGACAGGGGATCGATGGCTACACCTTC.

This clone was seen only a few times. The chain uses TRBV5-1 and TRBJ1-5, with 7 bases matching TRBD1. Per germline, CDR1 SGHRS and CDR2 YFSETQ. The trim removed 5 bases at V and 7 bases at J, leaving 9 bases unmatched. CDR3 length: 14 amino acids. DNA of the CDR3: TGCGCCAGCAGGTCAGGGACAGATGGCCAGCCCCAGCATTTT. Amino acids: CASRSGTDGQPQHF.